One sample yielded the 23 T cell receptor beta chains listed below, sequenced in a study of cytomegalovirus exposure and HLA in healthy donors. Generated by immunoSEQ multiplex PCR, the TCRdb table keeps only in-frame clones and is missing some. In the table there are about 150,000 clones, 87% of which are singletons. Sequenced sample: PBMCs. All receptors derive from a man aged 18 to 30 in good health and CMV-seropositive.

The CDR3 nucleotides are TGTGCCTGGAGTATGGGAAGGCTGGAGGGAGTTACGCAGTATTTT. Translation gives CAWSMGRLEGVTQYF. The chain links TRBV30 to TRBJ2-3, with a weak D call TRBD2 (6 bases). Between the trimmed V and J ends, which lost 2 bases and 8 bases, there was a span of 20 bases. The CDR3 runs to 15 residues. Germline CDR1 and CDR2: GTSNPN and SVGIG (reference sequence). Together with reference TRBV30 and TRBJ2-3, the CDR3 gives the full variable domain: SQTIHQWPATLVQPVGSPLSLECTVEGTSNPNLYWYRQAAGRGLQLLFYSVGIGQISSEVPQNLSASRPQDRQFILSSKKLLLSDSGFYLCAWSMGRLEGVTQYFGPGTRLTVL.

This sequence joins TRBV6-1 and TRBJ2-5; 7 bases are shared with TRBD2. With 7 bases clipped from V and 6 bases from J, the junction kept 14 bases outside the gene matches. The germline V gene encodes CDR1 MNHNS and CDR2 SASEGT. The length of the CDR3 is 15 residues. The CDR3 DNA is TGTGCCAGCACGTTGGGGGGGGAGGGCATGAAGACCCAGTACTTC. Residues: CASTLGGEGMKTQYF.

The chain links TRBV29-1 to TRBJ2-1; D is uncertain. The CDR3 contains 13 residues. V shed 4 bases and J shed 3 bases, with 10 bases lying between them. Germline CDR1 and CDR2: SQVTM and ANQGSEA. The CDR3 nucleotides are TGCAGCGTTGCTAACGAAAGCTACAATGAGCAGTTCTTC. Protein: CSVANESYNEQFF.

The chain has TRBV11-2 and TRBJ2-7; perhaps TRBD2 as D (6 bases). V lost 6 bases and J 3 bases, leaving 24 bases between the germline ends. This CDR3 comprises 17 residues. CDR1 is SGHAT and CDR2 is FQNNGV in the germline V gene. The chain's CDR3 is CASRPPGRGPLFYEQYF. CDR3 nucleotides: TGTGCCAGCAGACCCCCGGGGCGGGGTCCGCTTTTCTACGAGCAGTACTTC.

CDR3 amino acids: CAISPGQVYGYTF. For the CDR3, the DNA is TGTGCCATCAGCCCTGGACAGGTCTATGGCTACACCTTC. The V gene is TRBV10-3, the J gene TRBJ1-2; 7 bases fit TRBD1. Germline CDR1 ENHRY, CDR2 SYGVKD. The V gene end was trimmed by 6 bases and the J gene end by 4 bases; junction bases not matched to a gene: 5. This CDR3 has 13 residues.

This sequence joins TRBV6-4 and TRBJ1-1; the D gene is possibly TRBD1 (6 bases). The germline CDR1 and CDR2 sequences are MRHNA and SNTAGT. This CDR3 has 13 amino acids. Trimming left V 2 bases short and J 10 bases short, with 14 bases between. CDR3 nucleotide sequence: TGTGCCAGCAGTGACCCCACAGGGTATGGAGCTTTCTTT. Translating it yields CASSDPTGYGAFF.

The sample holds one count of this clone. The V gene is TRBV11-2, the J gene TRBJ2-1; a weak D match, TRBD2 (6 bases). The V and J ends lost 2 bases and 2 bases respectively, with 13 bases between them. The germline V gene encodes CDR1 SGHAT and CDR2 FQNNGV. The CDR3 has 16 residues. The CDR3 spells CASSLSGSNPYNEQFF. CDR3 nucleotides: TGTGCCAGCAGCTTATCCGGGAGTAACCCCTACAATGAGCAGTTCTTC.

This clone was counted once. This chain uses TRBV5-4 with TRBJ1-2; 9 bases line up with TRBD1. The CDR3 loop spans 15 amino acids. V shed 2 bases, J shed 11 bases, and the junction held 13 bases outside the gene matches. CDR1 is SGHNT and CDR2 is YYREEE in the germline V gene (reference sequence). The CDR3 loop reads CASSFPGQGHSVYTF. The CDR3, as DNA: TGTGCCAGCAGCTTTCCGGGACAGGGTCATTCGGTGTACACCTTC. Variable domain in full (rest from reference TRBV5-4 and TRBJ1-2): ETGVTQSPTHLIKTRGQQVTLRCSSQSGHNTVSWYQQALGQGPQFIFQYYREEENGRGNFPPRFSGLQFPNYSSELNVNALELDDSALYLCASSFPGQGHSVYTFGSGTRLTVV.

The chain links TRBV6-5 to TRBJ1-2; the D is unclear. CDR1 and CDR2 from the germline V gene are MNHEY and SVGAGI. The CDR3 has 11 amino acids. Trimming stripped 5 bases from V and 12 bases from J, with 13 bases between. The CDR3 loop is CASSEKIVNTF. The CDR3 bases are TGTGCCAGCAGTGAAAAAATAGTTAACACCTTC.

The chain carries TRBV29-1 and TRBJ1-2; D gene unclear. The V gene lost 4 bases and the J gene lost 8 bases, with 20 bases spanning the gap. The V gene's germline CDR1 is SQVTM and CDR2 ANQGSEA. The CDR3 covers 14 residues. CDR3 sequence: CSVAPIGFIRGYTF. The CDR3 region has the DNA TGCAGCGTTGCCCCCATCGGGTTCATAAGAGGCTACACCTTC.

The chain joins TRBV7-9 to TRBJ1-1, with D perhaps matching TRBD1 (6 bases). This CDR3 has 12 amino acids. Germline CDR1 is SEHNR and CDR2 is FQNEAQ (reference sequence). V was shortened by 5 bases and J by 7 bases, with 11 bases between the two germline ends. The CDR3 DNA sequence: TGTGCCAGCAGCCCGAGACAGGTTGAAGCTTTCTTT. Its protein is CASSPRQVEAFF. The full variable domain, with the rest looked up from reference TRBV7-9 and TRBJ1-1, is DTGVSQNPRHKITKRGQNVTFRCDPISEHNRLYWYRQTLGQGPEFLTYFQNEAQLEKSRLLSDRFSAERPKGSFSTLEIQRTEQGDSAMYLCASSPRQVEAFFGQGTRLTVV.

The rearrangement joins TRBV30 to TRBJ1-1, with D hard to call. Germline values: CDR1 GTSNPN, CDR2 SVGIG (reference sequence). The V and J ends lost 2 bases and 4 bases respectively, with 5 bases between them. CDR3 length: 11 amino acids. The CDR3 is CAWSRVTEAFF. CDR3 coding DNA: TGTGCCTGGAGTAGAGTCACTGAAGCTTTCTTT.

The V call is TRBV18, the J call TRBJ2-1, with TRBD2 as a possible D gene (6 bases). The ends were cut back, 3 bases at V and 6 bases at J, with 6 bases in the middle. The germline CDR1 and CDR2 sequences are KGHSH and LQKENI. This CDR3 is 12 amino acids long. In DNA, the CDR3 is TGTGCCAGCTCACCGACTAGCAATGAGCAGTTCTTC. As protein: CASSPTSNEQFF.

The chain is built from TRBV5-6 and TRBJ1-5; 7 bases are a match to TRBD1. CDR1 and CDR2 from the germline V gene are SGHDT and YYEEEE. This CDR3 is 15 amino acids long. Trimming removed 1 base from V and 2 bases from J; junction bases left unmatched: 3. In DNA, the CDR3 is TGTGCCAGCAGCTTGTACAGGGGAGGCAATCAGCCCCAGCATTTT. Residues: CASSLYRGGNQPQHF. Complete variable domain (other parts from reference TRBV5-6 and TRBJ1-5): DAGVTQSPTHLIKTRGQQVTLRCSPKSGHDTVSWYQQALGQGPQFIFQYYEEEERQRGNFPDRFSGHQFPNYSSELNVNALLLGDSALYLCASSLYRGGNQPQHFGDGTRLSIL.

This chain connects TRBV2 to TRBJ2-2; D possibly corresponds to TRBD2 (5 bases). The germline gives CDR1 SNHLY, CDR2 FYNNEI. The CDR3 runs 14 residues. Trimming removed 3 bases at V and 2 bases at J, with 7 bases between. DNA of the CDR3: TGTGCCAGCAGTGAGAGGGTAAACACCGGGGAGCTGTTTTTT. Its translation is CASSERVNTGELFF.

This clone was detected only a few times. V gene TRBV30 combines with J gene TRBJ1-2, with 7 positions matching TRBD1. The germline V gene has CDR1 GTSNPN and CDR2 SVGIG (reference sequence). V shed 0 bases and J 6 bases; nucleotides not matched to a gene: 4. This CDR3 region has 13 residues. Here the CDR3 reads CAWSVVTGDGYTF. The CDR3 DNA follows: TGTGCCTGGAGTGTGGTTACAGGGGATGGCTACACCTTC.

This clone was counted a few times. CDR3 in DNA: TGTGCCAGCAGCCGGGAAATTACCTACAATGAGCAGTTCTTC. This codes for CASSREITYNEQFF. This chain joins TRBV2 and TRBJ2-1, with a possible D match to TRBD2 (5 bases). CDR3 length: 14 residues. Germline CDR1 SNHLY, CDR2 FYNNEI. The V and J ends lost 6 bases and 2 bases respectively, with 11 bases between them. Variable domain in full (rest from reference TRBV2 and TRBJ2-1): EPEVTQTPSHQVTQMGQEVILRCVPISNHLYFYWYRQILGQKVEFLVSFYNNEISEKSEIFDDQFSVERPDGSNFTLKIRSTKLEDSAMYFCASSREITYNEQFFGPGTRLTVL.

The CDR3 bases are TGTGCCAGCAGCCCATACGGGAGCGGGGAGACCCAGTACTTC. It codes for CASSPYGSGETQYF. This chain connects TRBV9 to TRBJ2-5, with TRBD2 as a possible D gene (6 bases). V was trimmed by 4 bases and J by 5 bases, leaving 15 bases between them. The germline CDR1 and CDR2 sequences are SGDLS and YYNGEE. This CDR3 region has 14 residues.

V and J are TRBV11-3 and TRBJ2-7; D is perhaps TRBD2 (6 bases). Germline CDR1 SGHNT, CDR2 YENEEA. This CDR3 is 15 amino acids long. Trimming removed 4 bases at V and 4 bases at J, with 17 bases between. CDR3 sequence reads: CASSSGRGLQYEQYF. CDR3 coding DNA: TGTGCCAGCAGCTCAGGGCGAGGACTACAATACGAGCAGTACTTC. The full variable domain, in which reference TRBV11-3 and TRBJ2-7 provide the parts outside the CDR3, is EAGVVQSPRYKIIEKKQPVAFWCNPISGHNTLYWYLQNLGQGPELLIRYENEEAVDDSQLPKDRFSAERLKGVDSTLKIQPAELGDSAVYLCASSSGRGLQYEQYFGPGTRLTVT.

V and J are TRBV4-2 and TRBJ2-4; 7 bases are a match to TRBD2. V dropped 0 bases and J dropped 1; count of bases not matched to a gene: 0. This CDR3 spans 15 amino acids. Germline assignment: CDR1 LGHNA and CDR2 YNFKEQ. The CDR3 region has the DNA TGTGCCAGCAGCCAAGAGGGAGGGGCCAAAAACATTCAGTACTTC. This encodes CASSQEGGAKNIQYF.

The sample holds a few counts of this clone. V is TRBV28 and J is TRBJ1-2; D may be TRBD1 (6 bases). The CDR3 has 13 amino acids. CDR1 is MDHEN and CDR2 is SYDVKM in the germline V gene. V was shortened by 3 bases and J by 2 bases, with 7 bases between the two germline ends. The CDR3 DNA sequence: TGTGCCAGCAGTTTTGGACAGAACTATGGCTACACCTTC. It specifies CASSFGQNYGYTF.

The chain is built from TRBV27 and TRBJ1-5; 12 nucleotides align to TRBD1. Germline lookup yields CDR1 MNHEY and CDR2 SMNVEV (reference sequence). Trimming took 5 bases from V and 6 from J; bases not matched to a gene: 14. The CDR3 is 18 residues long. Here the CDR3 reads CASSRDRGRWGPIQPQHF. CDR3 sequence (DNA): TGTGCCAGCAGTCGGGACAGGGGGCGCTGGGGCCCCATTCAGCCCCAGCATTTT.

The rearrangement uses TRBV4-1 and TRBJ2-7, with D tentatively TRBD1 (6 bases). The CDR3 sequence is 13 residues long. V dropped 6 bases and J dropped 2 bases, with 11 bases sitting between them. Looked up from germline, CDR1 is MGHRA and CDR2 is YSYEKL. CDR3 in DNA: TGCGCCAGCAGAGGGGGTATCGCCTACGAGCAGTACTTC. Protein: CASRGGIAYEQYF.